The clone carrying this T cell receptor beta chain has ten or more counts. Its target is unknown. Alongside a J-beta primer mix, a sample-barcoded 5' primer served in a second PCR lasting about 7 to 11 cycles. Each cDNA molecule, via a template-switch adaptor with 12 random nucleotides, was tagged. TCRdb reanalysed the 5' RACE reads using MiXCR and keeps one entry per CDR3 protein. In the table there are a few hundred thousand distinct CDR3 sequences, about half of which are singletons. Sample donors were healthy Caucasian individuals that came from Russia, aged roughly 6 to 100. Every donor gave 8 to 10 milliliters of peripheral blood. The V gene's germline CDR1 is MGHRA and CDR2 YSYEKL. Trimming cost V 0 bases and J 6 bases; bases outside gene matches: 7. The CDR3 totals 16 residues. This record belongs to a study of blood T cells in healthy people across ages. Study-wide results and caveats: Both naive CD4+ cell counts and diversity were greater in long-lived donors than in aged donors.

The receptor comes from a man aged 55 to 70 in good health. Material for sequencing was blood. The rearrangement uses TRBV4-1 and TRBJ2-7; 11 bases align to TRBD2. The CDR3 DNA sequence: TGCGCCAGCAGCCAAGACACTAGCGGGAGACGAGGCGAGCAGTACTTC. Translation gives CASSQDTSGRRGEQYF.